The rows below give T cell receptor beta chains drawn from one sample of a study of T cell responses to AZD1222 COVID-19 vaccine. The assay was immunoSEQ multiplex PCR, and TCRdb's table has in-frame clones only and misses some. Among some 200,000 clones listed, approximately 95% were seen once. Here the sequenced sample was peripheral blood, taken 28 days after the second AZD1222 dose. Every receptor here comes from an adult who received the AZD1222 COVID-19 vaccine. CDR3s include the opening cysteine and the closing phenylalanine or tryptophan. Each record gives: clone size, V gene, J gene, D gene, CDR3 DNA, CDR3 protein. D genes are given only for firm matches. Clone size is not always given. Where it is, it says once, few, many or a class for expanded clones.

clone size: NA
V gene: TRBV19
J gene: TRBJ1-1
D gene: TRBD1
CDR3 DNA: TGTGCCAGTAGTATAGATCCACTTCGGGACAGGGCGGCTTTCTTT
CDR3 protein: CASSIDPLRDRAAFF

clone size: NA
V gene: TRBV11-2
J gene: TRBJ1-2
D gene: TRBD1
CDR3 DNA: TGTGCCAGCAGCTTGGACAGGGGAGACTATGGCTACACCTTC
CDR3 protein: CASSLDRGDYGYTF

clone size: NA
V gene: TRBV20-1
J gene: TRBJ2-1
D gene: NA
CDR3 DNA: TGCAGTGCTAGAGCTAATGAGCAGTTCTTC
CDR3 protein: CSARANEQFF

clone size: once
V gene: TRBV14
J gene: TRBJ2-3
D gene: NA
CDR3 DNA: TGTGCCAGCAGCCAGACCGGGGGTACGCAGTATTTT
CDR3 protein: CASSQTGGTQYF

clone size: NA
V gene: TRBV4-2
J gene: TRBJ1-5
D gene: NA
CDR3 DNA: TGTGCCAGCAGCCAAGGGGCCTGGACTGGGGATCAGCCCCAGCATTTT
CDR3 protein: CASSQGAWTGDQPQHF

clone size: NA
V gene: TRBV4-1
J gene: TRBJ2-1
D gene: NA
CDR3 DNA: TGCGCCAGCAGCCAAGCCCCCGGGGCTACTTACAATGAGCAGTTCTTC
CDR3 protein: CASSQAPGATYNEQFF

clone size: NA
V gene: TRBV5-6
J gene: TRBJ2-1
D gene: NA
CDR3 DNA: TGTGCCAGCAGCACCAGCCTGGCGAGGTACAATGAGCAGTTCTTC
CDR3 protein: CASSTSLARYNEQFF

clone size: NA
V gene: TRBV12-3/TRBV12-4
J gene: TRBJ1-1
D gene: NA
CDR3 DNA: TGTGCCAGCACCATCAGGTTATCTGAAGCTTTCTTT
CDR3 protein: CASTIRLSEAFF

clone size: NA
V gene: TRBV10-3
J gene: TRBJ2-1
D gene: NA
CDR3 DNA: TGTGCCATCAGTGAGGGCGGGCACAACAATGAGCAGTTCTTC
CDR3 protein: CAISEGGHNNEQFF

clone size: few
V gene: TRBV7-9
J gene: TRBJ2-2
D gene: NA
CDR3 DNA: TGTGCCAGCAGCAGACTCTTACCGGGACGGAGATTCACCGGGGAGCTGTTTTTT
CDR3 protein: CASSRLLPGRRFTGELFF

clone size: NA
V gene: TRBV6-5
J gene: TRBJ2-3
D gene: NA
CDR3 DNA: TGTGCCAGCAGTCAGTGGGATACGCAGTATTTT
CDR3 protein: CASSQWDTQYF

clone size: NA
V gene: TRBV6-4
J gene: TRBJ2-3
D gene: NA
CDR3 DNA: TGTGCCAGCAGTGAGTCCGCAGGGAGAGATACGCAGTATTTT
CDR3 protein: CASSESAGRDTQYF

clone size: NA
V gene: TRBV7-2
J gene: TRBJ1-3
D gene: NA
CDR3 DNA: TGTGCCAGCAGTTTTAAAACCCAAGTCTCTGGAAACACCATATATTTT
CDR3 protein: CASSFKTQVSGNTIYF

clone size: NA
V gene: TRBV19
J gene: TRBJ1-1
D gene: NA
CDR3 DNA: TGTGCCAGTAGTATTGGCGCGAACACTGAAGCTTTCTTT
CDR3 protein: CASSIGANTEAFF

clone size: NA
V gene: TRBV2
J gene: TRBJ2-3
D gene: TRBD2
CDR3 DNA: TGTGCCAGCAAGATAGCGGGGGCGGGTGGAGATACGCAGTATTTT
CDR3 protein: CASKIAGAGGDTQYF

clone size: NA
V gene: TRBV5-5
J gene: TRBJ1-1
D gene: NA
CDR3 DNA: TGTGCCAGCAGCTTGGTGGGGGTAGGGGTGGACACTGAAGCTTTCTTT
CDR3 protein: CASSLVGVGVDTEAFF

clone size: NA
V gene: TRBV10-1
J gene: TRBJ1-5
D gene: NA
CDR3 DNA: TGCGCCAGTTCACAGGGATATGATCAGCCCCAGCATTTT
CDR3 protein: CASSQGYDQPQHF

clone size: NA
V gene: TRBV11-2
J gene: TRBJ1-5
D gene: NA
CDR3 DNA: TGTGCCAGCAGCTTAGAACGGAGTCAGCCCCAGCATTTT
CDR3 protein: CASSLERSQPQHF

clone size: NA
V gene: TRBV18
J gene: TRBJ2-1
D gene: NA
CDR3 DNA: TGTGCCAGCTCACCAACCGCGGGCTCCTACAATGAGCAGTTCTTC
CDR3 protein: CASSPTAGSYNEQFF

clone size: NA
V gene: TRBV21-1
J gene: TRBJ1-5
D gene: NA
CDR3 DNA: TGTGCCAGCAGCAAAGCAGCGGGGTCGTCCAATCAGCCCCAGCATTTT
CDR3 protein: CASSKAAGSSNQPQHF

clone size: NA
V gene: TRBV3-1/TRBV3-2
J gene: TRBJ1-5
D gene: NA
CDR3 DNA: TGTGCCAGCAGCCCCGGGACACCAAATCAGCCCCAGCATTTT
CDR3 protein: CASSPGTPNQPQHF

clone size: NA
V gene: TRBV7-6
J gene: TRBJ1-4
D gene: NA
CDR3 DNA: TGTGCCAGCAGCTTAGCGGCAGGGTCGGGTGAAAAACTGTTTTTT
CDR3 protein: CASSLAAGSGEKLFF

clone size: once
V gene: TRBV19
J gene: TRBJ1-2
D gene: NA
CDR3 DNA: TGTGCCAGTAGTATTTCCTCGACGACAGGAGTCGGTGGCTACACCTTC
CDR3 protein: CASSISSTTGVGGYTF

clone size: NA
V gene: TRBV27
J gene: TRBJ2-3
D gene: NA
CDR3 DNA: TGTGCCAGCAGTTCCGCCTTTGCTGCAGATACGCAGTATTTT
CDR3 protein: CASSSAFAADTQYF